This TCR beta chain came from a study of T cells in narcolepsy. Study-level information: Healthy controls were enrolled alongside patients with narcolepsy type 1 or type 2.

TCRdb keeps only in-frame clones here, not all; method: immunoSEQ multiplex PCR. The sample has some 30,000 clones, approximately 80% seen once. This clone was found once. Its antigen is not identified. The CDR3 runs to 13 residues. CDR1 is SGHTA and CDR2 is FQGNSA in the germline V gene. Trimming took 6 bases from V and 6 from J, leaving 13 bases between them. Study-wide findings and caveats: Autoreactive HCRT-specific and TRIB2-specific clonotypes were marked in same-patient CSF-versus-blood CD4+ comparisons. Autoreactive clonotypes reportedly recurred in blood of same and different patients, not controls.

The rearrangement joins TRBV7-2 to TRBJ2-3, with no clear D. The sample taken for sequencing was memory (CD45RA-) CD4+ T cells from blood. The origin of this receptor is a human donor in good health. As DNA, the CDR3 is TGTGCCAGCAGTACAGCGCGGACGGATACGCAGTATTTT. It yields the protein CASSTARTDTQYF.